This T cell receptor (beta chain) was profiled in a study of early T cells in non-severe SARS-CoV-2 infection. Study results and caveats: VDJdb matching favored anti-spike CD8 responses, missing private and CD4 specificities.

This CDR3 region has 13 residues. Per germline, CDR1 GTSNPN and CDR2 SVGIG (reference sequence). V was clipped by 6 bases and J by 6 bases; unmatched bases: 7. This clonotype was seen only a few times. The antigen remains undetermined. TCRdb analysed the 5' RACE reads with MiXCR anew, one entry per CDR3 protein. Found here are about 80,000 distinct CDR3 sequences, 5% of them singletons; the top ten hold under 8%. The clonotype comes from an adult who was a healthcare worker with PCR-confirmed SARS-CoV-2 infection or an uninfected control (not recorded which). The chain couples TRBV30 to TRBJ1-5; TRBD1 agrees at 8 bases. The sample consisted of whole blood, taken at baseline. The CDR3 is CACRQGARQPQHF. The CDR3 DNA sequence: TGTGCCTGTCGCCAGGGGGCCCGTCAGCCCCAGCATTTT.